This TCR beta chain was documented in a study of neoadjuvant anti-PD-1 for oral cavity cancer. Across the whole study: Most patients had three to four biweekly doses of 3 mg/kg nivolumab before resection. Whole-study results and caveats: TCR analyses covered only three patients per response group.

CDR3 size: 15 residues. Trimming took 7 bases from V and 2 from J, leaving 15 bases between them. Germline V gives CDR1 SNHLY, CDR2 FYNNEI. This clone was detected once. Antigen specificity is unknown. Time point meaning: after neoadjuvant nivolumab, at surgical resection. These oral cavity squamous cell carcinomas were HPV-negative and locally advanced. PBMCs were not maintained or expanded in culture before analysis. The repertoire was sequenced with immunoSEQ multiplex PCR; TCRdb's copy has only in-frame clones and lacks some. The sample gives approximately 42,000 clones, 65% to 85% of which show up once; 4% to 5% is in the top ten.

The specimen comprised PBMCs, sampled after nivolumab (anti-PD-1) treatment. The chain couples TRBV2 to TRBJ1-5; D perhaps matches TRBD1 (5 bases). This clonotype originated in a person between 40 and 80 years old with oral cavity squamous cell carcinoma. CDR3 in amino acids: CASIRDLTGNQPQHF. CDR3 nucleotide sequence: TGTGCCAGCATTCGGGACCTGACTGGCAATCAGCCCCAGCATTTT. Filled out from reference TRBV2 and TRBJ1-5, the complete variable domain reads EPEVTQTPSHQVTQMGQEVILRCVPISNHLYFYWYRQILGQKVEFLVSFYNNEISEKSEIFDDQFSVERPDGSNFTLKIRSTKLEDSAMYFCASIRDLTGNQPQHFGDGTRLSIL.